What follows are 8 T cell receptor beta chains derived from one specimen sequenced in a study of CD8 T cells in ankylosing spondylitis (dated by TCRdb to 2017 to 2019). Results the study describes overall, beyond this receptor: Blood from ankylosing spondylitis patients appeared to be characterized by a TCR beta motif composed of 7 to 9 highly homologous amino acid variants.

These receptors' targets are unknown. Libraries came from 5' RACE. The data were produced on an Illumina HiSeq 2500. Using fastp at Q25 and MiXCR, TCRdb reprocessed the public reads and kept productive beta chains. Under each unique CDR3 protein, matching rows form one entry showing the most common genes and DNA. The sample table shows more than 650,000 distinct CDR3 sequences, and 12% are seen once. The ten largest clones take up approximately 0.5% of the sample. The source material was blood, either unsorted or a sorted T cell fraction (not recorded which). These receptors were obtained from a male donor with ankylosing spondylitis.

The chain joins TRBV20-1 to TRBJ2-7; 7 nucleotides align to TRBD2. The ends lost 3 bases at V and 0 bases at J; junction bases unmatched: 11. Germline CDR1 DFQATT, CDR2 SNEGSKA (reference sequence). The CDR3 has 16 amino acids. As DNA, the CDR3 is TGCAGTGCTAGTGGGAGGGAGGAGGGTGGCTCCTACGAGCAGTACTTC. Its protein is CSASGREEGGSYEQYF.

The rearrangement joins TRBV7-2 to TRBJ2-1; 10 bases are shared with TRBD1. The V gene's germline CDR1 is SGHTA and CDR2 FQGNSA. The V and J ends lost 3 bases and 7 bases, in that order; junction bases with no gene match: 6. This CDR3 spans 15 amino acids. The CDR3 bases are TGTGCCAGCAGCTTGGACAGGGGGGGTTCGAATGAGCAGTTCTTC. It yields the protein CASSLDRGGSNEQFF.

In regard to this clonotype: The final CDR3 position lacks the conserved phenylalanine or tryptophan, pointing to a likely read error. The genes are TRBV5-1 and TRBJ1-1; no definite D call. The CDR3 spans 12 residues. Trimming removed 0 bases at V and 3 bases at J, with 3 bases between. CDR1 is SGHRS and CDR2 is YFSETQ in the germline V gene. CDR3 coding DNA: TGCGCCAGCAGCTTGGGGTACACTGAAGCTTTCATT. The encoded protein is CASSLGYTEAFI.

Written as DNA, the CDR3 is TGCTCTCCGCGAGCGAGCGGCAAACTCTACGAGCAGTACTTC. It specifies CSPRASGKLYEQYF. The chain employs TRBV20-1 and TRBJ2-7; possibly TRBD2 for D (5 bases). The CDR3 is 14 residues long. Germline V gene lookup returns CDR1 DFQATT and CDR2 SNEGSKA (reference sequence).

This clonotype occurred a few times. This chain connects TRBV4-3 to TRBJ1-2; 7 bases are shared with TRBD1. The CDR3 runs 15 residues. Germline-derived CDR1 and CDR2 are LGHNA and YSLEER. The V segment lost 0 bases and the J segment 5 bases; nucleotides outside the gene matches: 6. The CDR3: CASSQDWGQLYGYTF. As DNA, the CDR3 is TGCGCCAGCAGCCAAGATTGGGGACAGCTATATGGCTACACCTTC.

This clonotype showed up just a few times. The rearrangement links TRBV20-1 to TRBJ2-5, with 7 bases lining up with TRBD1. CDR1 is DFQATT and CDR2 is SNEGSKA in the germline V gene (reference sequence). J gave up 4 bases and V 4 bases, and 12 bases lay outside the gene matches. The CDR3 runs 15 residues. The CDR3: CSAISSLRTGETQYF. As DNA, the CDR3 is TGCAGTGCTATAAGTTCTCTAAGGACAGGAGAGACCCAGTACTTC.

The chain recombines TRBV29-1 with TRBJ1-5; D remains unclear. Trimming took off 4 bases at V and 7 bases at J, with 14 bases between the two ends. The CDR3 loop spans 13 amino acids. Germline V gene sequence: CDR1 SQVTM, CDR2 ANQGSEA. The CDR3 nucleotides are TGCAGCGTTGGAGCGGCCATCGGGCAGCCCCAGCATTTT. Amino acids: CSVGAAIGQPQHF.

This clonotype was recorded a few times. J is TRBJ1-5 and V is TRBV4-3, with 10 bases fitting TRBD1. This CDR3 region has 17 residues. Germline CDR1 is LGHNA and CDR2 is YSLEER. The V gene end was trimmed by 3 bases and the J gene end by 2 bases; junction bases not matched to a gene: 7. Here the CDR3 reads CASSQTRDRGGNQPQHF. The CDR3 bases are TGCGCCAGCAGCCAGACACGGGACAGGGGAGGCAATCAGCCCCAGCATTTT.